What follows is one T cell receptor (beta chain) and its context. The target antigen is unknown. Here immunoSEQ multiplex PCR was the method, and the copy in TCRdb shows in-frame clones only, minus some. The sample lists about 38,000 clones; roughly four fifths were seen once. The entry originates in a study of a mutant IDH1 vaccine in newly diagnosed glioma. Study summary: Beginning 4-6 weeks after radiotherapy alone, or with temozolomide cycles, vaccination took place. Prior therapy was radiotherapy, temozolomide, or both; most received both.

Time point defined: week 23, last vaccination. A single vaccine dose contained 300 ug of mutant IDH1 20-mer peptide, and topical imiquimod was used with it. Trimming stripped 2 bases from V and 0 bases from J, with 7 bases between. This CDR3 comprises 14 residues. Germline-derived CDR1 and CDR2 are PRHDT and FYEKMQ (reference sequence). The chain employs TRBV13 and TRBJ1-1; D ambiguous. This receptor was identified in a man aged 35 to 55 with glioma. The sequenced sample was PBMCs, obtained from a glioma patient whose treatment included an IDH1 peptide vaccine. The DNA for the CDR3 is TGTGCCAGCAGCTTAACCCCGATGAACACTGAAGCTTTCTTT. It translates to CASSLTPMNTEAFF. Full variable domain (missing parts from reference TRBV13 and TRBJ1-1): AAGVIQSPRHLIKEKRETATLKCYPIPRHDTVYWYQQGPGQDPQFLISFYEKMQSDKGSIPDRFSAQQFSDYHSELNMSSLELGDSALYFCASSLTPMNTEAFFGQGTRLTVV.